This T cell receptor gamma chain was documented in a study of human gamma delta and Vdelta1 T cells. General study findings and limits: Delta One T cells were reportedly polyclonal and broadly cytotoxic against acute myeloid leukemia.

Only a few counts were recorded for this clone. What it recognizes is unknown. TCRdb reapplied CATT to the PCR reads. This table has approximately 9,000 gamma-chain clones, about 47% appearing once. Germline V gene sequence: CDR1 EGSTGY, CDR2 YDSYTSSV. V lost 0 bases and J lost 2; bases outside the gene matches: 4. This CDR3 is 14 amino acids long. This sequence originates from a human donor in good health. V gene TRGV4 combines with J gene TRGJ1 or TRGJ2. Specimen: Vdelta1 gamma-delta T cells from blood grown in culture (DOT cells). The CDR3 DNA reads as TGTGCCACCTGGGATGGGTACCATTATTATAAGAAACTCTTT. Encoded protein: CATWDGYHYYKKLF.